Below, 24 T cell receptor beta chains from the same sample are listed, as sequenced in a study of tumor and adjacent non-tumor tissue in lung cancer. The template was RNA from unsorted bulk tissue. Distant lung tissue was collected more than 3 cm away from the tumor edge. Three rounds of nested PCR, following a modified ARM-PCR protocol, produced the TCRbeta library. One entry per CDR3 protein, called by TCRdb with MiXCR from the multiplex PCR reads. The sample has about 80,000 distinct CDR3 sequences, about four fifths seen once. What was sequenced was distant non-tumor lung tissue. These receptors all come from a man aged 55 to 70 with non-small cell lung cancer.

As concerns this clonotype: At one boundary the junction diverges from the germline segment, which might be a read error. The chain links TRBV5-1 to TRBJ2-5; D is unresolved. The germline CDR1 and CDR2 sequences are SGHRS and YFSETQ. The CDR3 extends over 14 amino acids. The chain's CDR3 is CASNLVPDVETQYF. Here the CDR3 DNA reads TGCGCCAGCAACTTGGTGCCAGATGTGGAGACCCAGTATTTC.

The V call is TRBV6-6, the J call TRBJ2-1, with 8 bases matching TRBD2. The CDR3 contains 17 residues. V shed 2 bases and J 7 bases; nucleotides not matched to a gene: 13. Per the germline V gene, CDR1 is MNHNY and CDR2 is SVGAGI (reference sequence). CDR3 loop: CASSYGLGTGGPNEQFF. Here the CDR3 DNA reads TGTGCCAGCAGTTACGGGCTAGGGACGGGAGGGCCTAATGAGCAGTTCTTC.

Worth noting for this clonotype: Germline is not matched at one junction end, which may reflect a read error. The chain couples TRBV6-2 or TRBV6-3 to TRBJ1-1; no clear D. Per germline, CDR1 MNHEY and CDR2 SVGEGT. This CDR3 region has 14 residues. CDR3 region: CASSYPYENSEAFF. The DNA of the CDR3 is TGTGCCAGCAGTTACCCCTATGAGAACTCTGAAGCTTTCTTT.

DNA of the CDR3: TGTGCCAGCAGCTTAGTTAGGGACAGCTACGAGCAGTACTTC. It is translated as CASSLVRDSYEQYF. The chain is built from TRBV11-2 and TRBJ2-7, with TRBD1 matching 7 bases. There are 14 residues in the CDR3. Germline lookup yields CDR1 SGHAT and CDR2 FQNNGV. Trimming removed 1 base from V and 3 bases from J; junction bases left unmatched: 3.

A note on this clonotype: The junction and the germline gene differ at one end; a read error may be behind it. The chain combines TRBV20-1 with TRBJ1-1; 8 bases are shared with TRBD1. Germline V gene sequence: CDR1 DFQATT, CDR2 SNEGSKA (reference sequence). The CDR3 totals 14 residues. DNA of the CDR3: TGCAGTGCTAGGGGTACAGGGGGACGGACTGAAGTTTTCTTT. Its protein product is CSARGTGGRTEVFF.

With regard to this clonotype: Being one base from a much bigger clone, this may be a read error. The rearrangement joins TRBV6-2 or TRBV6-3 to TRBJ2-5; possible D gene TRBD2, 6 bases. The germline V gene has CDR1 MNHEY and CDR2 SVGEGT. The CDR3 totals 14 residues. The V gene lost 6 bases and the J gene lost 3 bases, with 14 bases spanning the gap. The CDR3 region has the DNA TGTGCCAGCAGGGGGCAGGGCGGGAAAGAGACCCAGTACTTC. As protein: CASRGQGGKETQYF.

Points on this clonotype: A much larger clone differs from this one at a single base, so this may be a read error. The rearrangement uses TRBV13 and TRBJ2-3; 9 positions agree with TRBD2. This CDR3 contains 16 residues. CDR1 is PRHDT and CDR2 is FYEKMQ in the germline V gene (reference sequence). The CDR3 region is CASSSLTSGFTGTQYF. For the CDR3, the DNA is TGTGCCAGCAGCTCCTTGACTAGCGGATTCACAGGTACGCAGTATTTT.

This clonotype has just one count. A read error may produce the germline difference seen at one junction end. V is TRBV11-2 and J is TRBJ2-5; D is unresolved. Germline CDR1 and CDR2: SGHAT and FQNNGV. The CDR3 length is 15 residues. The CDR3 DNA follows: TGTGCCAACAGCTTGGACCATACCGGACGGAAGACCCAGTACTTC. Protein: CANSLDHTGRKTQYF.

Notes on this clonotype: The conserved closing phenylalanine or tryptophan is absent in this CDR3, likely reflecting a read error. CDR3 sequence reads: CTSSPQGTGGTGELFS. In nucleotides, the CDR3 is TGTACCAGCAGTCCTCAAGGGACAGGGGGAACCGGGGAGCTGTTTTCT. The chain links TRBV12-3 or TRBV12-4 to TRBJ2-2, with TRBD1 matching 11 bases. The CDR3 covers 16 residues.

This clonotype has a count of ten or more. The rearrangement uses TRBV1 and TRBJ1-1; the table's D gene call, TRBD1, was not cross checked with the DNA. TRBV1 counts as a pseudogene. The CDR3 is 14 amino acids. CDR3 region: CTSPRGGRRTEAFF. CDR3 in DNA: TGCACCAGCCCTAGGGGGGGGAGGAGGACTGAAGCTTTCTTT.

Written as DNA, the CDR3 is TGCAGTGCTAACCCGACTAGCGGGAGAACCAACGAGCAGTTCTTC. The encoded protein is CSANPTSGRTNEQFF. V usage is TRBV20-1 and J usage is TRBJ2-1, with 12 bases fitting TRBD2. The CDR3 is 15 residues long. The J segment lost 10 bases and the V segment lost 4 bases, leaving 11 bases of the junction unmatched. Germline V lookup: CDR1 DFQATT, CDR2 SNEGSKA (reference sequence).

The gene calls are TRBV6-6 and TRBJ1-1; D is perhaps TRBD1 (6 bases). Germline CDR1 is MNHNY and CDR2 is SVGAGI (reference sequence). V was clipped by 6 bases and J by 7 bases, with 18 bases between them. The CDR3 is 14 residues long. Here the CDR3 reads CASSRQVVNYEAFF. The CDR3 region has the DNA TGTGCCAGCAGCCGACAGGTTGTGAACTATGAAGCTTTCTTT.

This clonotype has a handful of counts. A much more abundant neighbour one base away suggests this may be a read error. This chain links TRBV4-3 with TRBJ2-3, with a tentative D call TRBD2 (5 bases). The CDR3 spans 15 residues. In germline, CDR1 is LGHNA, CDR2 YSLEER. The CDR3 reads CASNQTPGSRNTQYF. The CDR3 nucleotides are TGCGCCAGCAACCAAACACCGGGATCTCGAAATACGCAGTATTTT.

The chain recombines TRBV4-2 with TRBJ1-2; D ambiguous. CDR1 LGHNA and CDR2 YNFKEQ come from the germline V gene. Trimming shortened V by 4 bases and J by 10 bases, and 25 bases separated the two germline ends. CDR3 size: 16 residues. CDR3 sequence (DNA): TGTGCCAGCAGCCCCCCTGCGGGGATGGAGGGTGATGACTACACCTTC. It specifies CASSPPAGMEGDDYTF.

This sequence joins TRBV20-1 and TRBJ2-7; possible D gene TRBD2, 5 bases. Trimming removed 2 bases at V and 5 bases at J, with 16 bases between. CDR3 length: 14 amino acids. Germline V gives CDR1 DFQATT, CDR2 SNEGSKA (reference sequence). The CDR3 nucleotides are TGCAGTGCTAGACCACCGGTACTAGTGGACGAGCAGTACTTC. This translates into CSARPPVLVDEQYF.

V usage is TRBV11-2 and J usage is TRBJ2-5; D may match TRBD1 or TRBD2 (5 bases each). The assigned J gene may be wrong: the sequence end matches TRBJ2-1 better. The germline V gene encodes CDR1 SGHAT and CDR2 FQNNGV. This CDR3 is built from 14 residues. This CDR3 reads CASSSAQVQGTQFF. CDR3 DNA: TGTGCCAGCAGCTCTGCACAGGTCCAAGGGACCCAGTTCTTC.

A word on this clonotype: One end of the junction fails to match germline, which may point to a read error. The rearrangement joins TRBV11-3 to TRBJ2-3, with 8 bases lining up with TRBD1. Germline lookup yields CDR1 SGHNT and CDR2 YENEEA. This CDR3 is built from 13 residues. CDR3 nucleotides: TGTGCCACCTGCTTTCAGGGGGCAGATAGGCAGTATTTT. It encodes CATCFQGADRQYF.

The chain carries TRBV4-1 and TRBJ1-2; possible D gene TRBD1, 6 bases. V gave up 1 base and J gave up 2 bases, with 8 bases separating them. The V gene's germline CDR1 is MGHRA and CDR2 YSYEKL. The CDR3 has 14 residues. The CDR3 sequence is CASSQGGGNYGYTF. For the CDR3, the DNA is TGCGCCAGCAGCCAAGGAGGGGGGAACTATGGCTACACCTTC.

The V and J genes are TRBV6-2 or TRBV6-3 and TRBJ1-5, with D possibly being TRBD1 (5 bases). The CDR3 is 14 amino acids. Germline V lookup: CDR1 MNHEY, CDR2 SVGEGT. CDR3 nucleotides: TGTGCAAGTAGTTACCCGGTAGGGACTCAGCCCCAGCATTTT. Its protein is CASSYPVGTQPQHF.

Remarks on this clonotype: Its ends do not fully match the called genes, so a read error is possible. The CDR3 coding sequence is TGCGCCAGCAGTCAAGGACGGGACACCGACAATGAGCAGTTCTTC. Its translation: CASSQGRDTDNEQFF. The J gene is TRBJ2-1, the V gene TRBV4-1; D is perhaps TRBD1 (6 bases). This CDR3 region has 15 residues. Germline V gene sequence: CDR1 MGHRA, CDR2 YSYEKL.

This clonotype was picked up a small number of times. One junction end disagrees with the germline gene, perhaps due to a read error. The chain is built from TRBV20-1 and TRBJ2-1; D gene unclear. Germline V CDR1 and CDR2: DFQATT, SNEGSKA (reference sequence). The CDR3 is 10 amino acids. This CDR3 is CSARTNEQSF. DNA for the CDR3: TGCAGTGCTCGGACGAATGAGCAGTCCTTC.

As for this clonotype: A clone one base away is much larger, so this may be a read error. The chain has TRBV5-1 and TRBJ2-7, with D unresolved. The CDR3 has 11 residues. CDR1 and CDR2 (germline): SGHRS, YFSETQ. CDR3 bases: TGCGCCAGCAGTCAATTGGGCGAGCAGCACTTC. Protein: CASSQLGEQHF.

As for this clonotype: One end of the junction fails to match germline, which may point to a read error. The rearrangement links TRBV20-1 to TRBJ2-7; D is unclear. The germline V gene has CDR1 DFQATT and CDR2 SNEGSKA (reference sequence). The CDR3 runs 12 residues. CDR3 bases: TGCAGTGCTATTGCGGTCACTTACGATCAGTACTTC. This encodes CSAIAVTYDQYF.

Notes on this clonotype: No conserved phenylalanine or tryptophan is present at the end of the CDR3, so a read error is the likely explanation. V usage is TRBV4-1 and J usage is TRBJ2-7; TRBD1 matches 7 bases. Germline CDR1 and CDR2: MGHRA and YSYEKL. The CDR3 is 17 residues long. CDR3 residues: CASSQGGGRGQTYEQYS. In nucleotides, the CDR3 is TGTGCCAGCAGCCAAGGGGGCGGCCGGGGCCAAACCTACGAGCAGTACTCC.